Below, 13 T cell receptor beta chains from the same sample are listed, as sequenced in a study of neoadjuvant anti-PD-1 for oral cavity cancer. The protocol was immunoSEQ multiplex PCR, while the TCRdb copy is restricted to in-frame clones and leaves out a portion. The sample includes just over 65,000 clones, about 88% of them seen just once. Specified time point: after neoadjuvant nivolumab, at surgical resection. Sequenced here: PBMCs, sampled after nivolumab (anti-PD-1) treatment. The receptors shown here come from a person between 35 and 79 years old with oral cavity squamous cell carcinoma.

The V gene is TRBV11-1, the J gene TRBJ2-3, with TRBD1 identical over 7 bases. With 5 bases clipped from V and 1 base from J, the junction kept 3 bases outside the gene matches. CDR1 is SGHAT and CDR2 is FQDESV in the germline V gene (reference sequence). The length of the CDR3 is 14 residues. This chain's CDR3 is CASSIGQGTDTQYF. As DNA, the CDR3 is TGTGCCAGCAGCATCGGACAGGGCACAGATACGCAGTATTTT.

The CDR3 loop is CASSERATVTYEQYF. CDR3 sequence (DNA): TGTGCCAGCAGTGAAAGGGCGACGGTGACCTACGAGCAGTACTTC. The rearrangement joins TRBV2 to TRBJ2-7; D ambiguous. With 2 bases removed from V and 2 bases from J, the gap between germline ends came to 13 bases. This CDR3 comprises 15 residues. Germline V gives CDR1 SNHLY, CDR2 FYNNEI.

The chain uses TRBV5-4 and TRBJ1-2, with 10 bases identical to TRBD1. Trimming took 4 bases from V and 4 from J; bases not matched to a gene: 13. The V gene's germline CDR1 is SGHNT and CDR2 YYREEE (reference sequence). This CDR3 is 17 amino acids long. The CDR3 protein is CASSRLRVDRGLYGYTF. CDR3 sequence (DNA): TGTGCCAGCAGCCGGCTCCGGGTCGACAGGGGGCTCTATGGCTACACCTTC. Drawing the rest from reference TRBV5-4 and TRBJ1-2, the complete variable domain is ETGVTQSPTHLIKTRGQQVTLRCSSQSGHNTVSWYQQALGQGPQFIFQYYREEENGRGNFPPRFSGLQFPNYSSELNVNALELDDSALYLCASSRLRVDRGLYGYTFGSGTRLTVV.

The chain employs TRBV21-1 and TRBJ1-5. TRBV21-1 is a pseudogene. CDR3 length equals 18 residues. DNA for the CDR3: TGTGCCAGCAGCAAAGGGCGATATGGGGTAATTAGCAATCAGCCCCAGCATTTT. The encoded protein is CASSKGRYGVISNQPQHF.

The genes are TRBV7-2 and TRBJ1-5; perhaps TRBD1 as D (5 bases). Looked up from germline, CDR1 is SGHTA and CDR2 is FQGNSA. V lost 3 bases and J lost 0, with 9 bases in between. This CDR3 region has 15 residues. CDR3 protein: CASSFGGYSNQPQHF. The CDR3 nucleotides read TGTGCCAGCAGCTTCGGGGGGTATAGCAATCAGCCCCAGCATTTT.

V and J are TRBV5-1 and TRBJ1-2; 7 nucleotides match TRBD1. Germline loops: CDR1 SGHRS, CDR2 YFSETQ. V shed 7 bases, J shed 1 base, and the junction held 10 bases outside the gene matches. CDR3 size: 15 residues. In DNA form, the CDR3 reads TGCGCCAGCCAACAGGGGCCCTTCCTTAACTATGGCTACACCTTC. Its protein is CASQQGPFLNYGYTF.

This chain uses TRBV5-1 with TRBJ2-3; D not resolved. The CDR3 is 16 amino acids. Trimming removed 2 bases at V and 1 base at J, with 14 bases between. Germline V CDR1 and CDR2: SGHRS, YFSETQ. CDR3 sequence (DNA): TGCGCCAGCAGCTTCCAAGCGCCCCAGGGCACAGATACGCAGTATTTT. Encoded protein: CASSFQAPQGTDTQYF.

V usage is TRBV5-6 and J usage is TRBJ2-1; D uncertain. V lost 1 base and J 15 bases, leaving 14 bases between the germline ends. CDR3 length equals 12 residues. CDR1 is SGHDT and CDR2 is YYEEEE in the germline V gene. The CDR3 sequence: CASSLRSDGMFF. DNA for the CDR3: TGTGCCAGCAGCTTGCGTAGTGATGGGATGTTCTTC.

The genes are TRBV9 and TRBJ2-5; D may be TRBD2 (5 bases). With 5 bases removed from V and 5 bases from J, the gap between germline ends came to 22 bases. The CDR3 is made up of 16 amino acids. Germline V gene sequence: CDR1 SGDLS, CDR2 YYNGEE. For the CDR3, the DNA is TGTGCCAGCAGTGCTACCGGTGGGAGTGTTTGGGAGACCCAGTACTTC. It translates to CASSATGGSVWETQYF.

The rearrangement links TRBV6-1 to TRBJ1-2; 8 bases are a match to TRBD1. V trimming: 4 bases; J trimming: 6 bases; junction bases outside the gene matches: 13. Germline CDR1 reads MNHNS; CDR2 reads SASEGT. This CDR3 spans 16 amino acids. The CDR3 nucleotides are TGTGCCAGCAGTGCCCCGGAGACAGGGGTCGTCCATGGCTACACCTTC. Its translation is CASSAPETGVVHGYTF.

V is TRBV9 and J is TRBJ2-1, with TRBD2 as a possible D gene (6 bases). The V end was cut by 3 bases, the J end by 2 bases, with 9 bases between. CDR1 and CDR2 from the germline V gene are SGDLS and YYNGEE. There are 14 residues in the CDR3. The DNA of the CDR3 is TGTGCCAGCAGCGGCGGCGGGGCCTACAATGAGCAGTTCTTC. Amino acids: CASSGGGAYNEQFF.

The rearrangement links TRBV30 to TRBJ1-4; 9 bases match TRBD1. CDR3 length: 13 amino acids. Germline values: CDR1 GTSNPN, CDR2 SVGIG (reference sequence). V trimming: 0 bases; J trimming: 8 bases; junction bases outside the gene matches: 1. The CDR3 nucleotides are TGTGCCTGGAGTGTAGGACAGGGGGAAAAACTGTTTTTT. Translation: CAWSVGQGEKLFF.

The chain recombines TRBV4-1 with TRBJ1-4, with unresolved D. The V gene's germline CDR1 is MGHRA and CDR2 YSYEKL. Between the trimmed V and J ends, which lost 0 bases and 0 bases, there was a span of 5 bases. The CDR3 loop spans 15 amino acids. The CDR3, as DNA: TGCGCCAGCAGCCAAGAACAGTCAACTAATGAAAAACTGTTTTTT. Its protein is CASSQEQSTNEKLFF.